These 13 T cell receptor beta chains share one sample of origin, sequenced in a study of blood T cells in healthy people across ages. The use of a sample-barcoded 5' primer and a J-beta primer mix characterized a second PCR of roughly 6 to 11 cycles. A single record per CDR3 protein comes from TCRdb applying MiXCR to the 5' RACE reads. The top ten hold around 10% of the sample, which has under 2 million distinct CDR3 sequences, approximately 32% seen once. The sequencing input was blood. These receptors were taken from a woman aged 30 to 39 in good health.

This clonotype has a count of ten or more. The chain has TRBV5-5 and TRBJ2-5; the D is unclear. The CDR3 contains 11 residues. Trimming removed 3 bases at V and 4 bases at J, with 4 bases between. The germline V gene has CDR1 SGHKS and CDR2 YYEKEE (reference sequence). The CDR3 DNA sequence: TGTGCCAGCAGCTCGGTAGAGACCCAGTACTTC. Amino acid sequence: CASSSVETQYF.

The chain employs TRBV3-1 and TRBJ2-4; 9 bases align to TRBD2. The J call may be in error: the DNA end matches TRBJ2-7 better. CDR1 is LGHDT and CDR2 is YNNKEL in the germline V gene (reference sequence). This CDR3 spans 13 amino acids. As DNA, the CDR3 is TGTGCCAGCAGTGGGCGGGAGGGGCACGAGCAGTACTTC. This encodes CASSGREGHEQYF.

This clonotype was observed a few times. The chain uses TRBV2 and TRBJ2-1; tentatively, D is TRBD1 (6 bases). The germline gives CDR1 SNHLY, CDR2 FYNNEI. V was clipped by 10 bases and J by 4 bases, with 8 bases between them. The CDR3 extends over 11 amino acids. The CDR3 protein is CATTGYNEQFF. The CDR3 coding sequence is TGTGCCACCACAGGGTACAATGAGCAGTTCTTC.

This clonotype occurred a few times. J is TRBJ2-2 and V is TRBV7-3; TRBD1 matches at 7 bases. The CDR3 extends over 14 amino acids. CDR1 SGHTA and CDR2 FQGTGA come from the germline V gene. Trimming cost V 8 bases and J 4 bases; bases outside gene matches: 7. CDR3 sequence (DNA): TGTGCCAGCGCGAGACAGGGTAGCACCGGGGAGCTGTTTTTT. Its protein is CASARQGSTGELFF. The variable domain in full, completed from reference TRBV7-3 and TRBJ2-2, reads GAGVSQTPSNKVTEKGKYVELRCDPISGHTALYWYRQSLGQGPEFLIYFQGTGAADDSGLPNDRFFAVRPEGSVSTLKIQRTERGDSAVYLCASARQGSTGELFFGEGSRLTVL.

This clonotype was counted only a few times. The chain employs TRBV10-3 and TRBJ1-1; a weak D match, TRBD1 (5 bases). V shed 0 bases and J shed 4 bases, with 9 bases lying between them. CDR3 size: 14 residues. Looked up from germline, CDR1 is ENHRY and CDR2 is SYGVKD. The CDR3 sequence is CAISESGGTTEAFF. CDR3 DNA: TGTGCCATCAGTGAGTCAGGAGGGACCACTGAAGCTTTCTTT.

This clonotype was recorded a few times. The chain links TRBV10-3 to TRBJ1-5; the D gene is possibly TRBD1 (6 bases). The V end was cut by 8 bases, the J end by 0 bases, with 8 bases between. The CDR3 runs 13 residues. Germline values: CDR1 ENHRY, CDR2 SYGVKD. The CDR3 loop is CAIAGDSNQPQHF. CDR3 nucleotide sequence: TGTGCCATCGCAGGGGATAGCAATCAGCCCCAGCATTTT.

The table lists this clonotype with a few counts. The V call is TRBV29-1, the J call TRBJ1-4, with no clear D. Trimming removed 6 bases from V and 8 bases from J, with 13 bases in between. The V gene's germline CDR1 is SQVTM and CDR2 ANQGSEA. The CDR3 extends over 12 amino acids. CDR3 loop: CSVEPLGEKLFF. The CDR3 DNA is TGCAGCGTCGAGCCATTGGGGGAAAAACTGTTTTTT. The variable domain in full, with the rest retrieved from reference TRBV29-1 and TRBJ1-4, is SAVISQKPSRDICQRGTSLTIQCQVDSQVTMMFWYRQQPGQSLTLIATANQGSEATYESGFVIDKFPISRPNLTFSTLTVSNMSPEDSSIYLCSVEPLGEKLFFGSGTQLSVL.

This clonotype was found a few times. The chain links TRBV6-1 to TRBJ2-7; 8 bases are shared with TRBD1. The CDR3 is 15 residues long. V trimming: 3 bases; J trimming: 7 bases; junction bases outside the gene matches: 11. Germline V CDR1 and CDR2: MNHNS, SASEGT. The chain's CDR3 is CASSDRADRVREQYF. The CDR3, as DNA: TGTGCCAGCAGTGACCGAGCGGACAGGGTGAGGGAGCAGTACTTC.

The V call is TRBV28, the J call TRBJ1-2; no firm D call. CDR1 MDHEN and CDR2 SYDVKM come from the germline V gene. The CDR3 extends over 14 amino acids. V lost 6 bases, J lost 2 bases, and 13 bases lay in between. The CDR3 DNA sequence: TGTGCCAGCAGGTTAGTGCAACGCAACTATGGCTACACCTTC. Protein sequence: CASRLVQRNYGYTF.

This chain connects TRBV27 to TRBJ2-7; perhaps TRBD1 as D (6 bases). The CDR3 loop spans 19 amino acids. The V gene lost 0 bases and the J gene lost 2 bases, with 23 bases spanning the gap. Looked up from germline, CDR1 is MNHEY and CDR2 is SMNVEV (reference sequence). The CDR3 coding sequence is TGTGCCAGCAGTTTATCGTCTCGAAGAAACAGGGATTTTACCTACGAGCAGTACTTC. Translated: CASSLSSRRNRDFTYEQYF.

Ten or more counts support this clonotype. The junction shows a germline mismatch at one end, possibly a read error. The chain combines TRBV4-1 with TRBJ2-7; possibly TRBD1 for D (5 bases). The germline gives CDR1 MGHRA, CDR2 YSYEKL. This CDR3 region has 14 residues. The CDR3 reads CASSQDDSSYEQYF. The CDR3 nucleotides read TGTGCCAGCAGCCAAGATGACAGCTCCTACGAGCAGTACTTC.

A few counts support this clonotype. CDR3 coding DNA: TGCGCCAGCAGCCAAGAATCAGGCCAATTTCCGGACGAGCAGTACTTC. Translated: CASSQESGQFPDEQYF. The chain couples TRBV4-1 to TRBJ2-7; no clear D gene. CDR1 and CDR2 from the germline V gene are MGHRA and YSYEKL. Trimming removed 0 bases at V and 5 bases at J, with 17 bases between. The CDR3 runs to 16 residues.

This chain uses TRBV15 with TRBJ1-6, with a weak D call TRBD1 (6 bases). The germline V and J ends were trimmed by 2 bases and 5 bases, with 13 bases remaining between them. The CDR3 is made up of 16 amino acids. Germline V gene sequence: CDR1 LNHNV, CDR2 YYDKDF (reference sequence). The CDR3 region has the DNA TGTGCCACCAGCAGATCGGGGACACTCGATAATTCACCCCTCCACTTT. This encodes CATSRSGTLDNSPLHF.